This paragraph reports one T cell receptor beta chain. No antigen is known for it. The TCR beta CDR3 regions underwent amplification using RNA transcripts as the source. An initial round of RT-PCR targeting the TCR CDR3 relied on the HTBI primer set. Each CDR3 protein gets one entry after TCRdb re-called the multiplex PCR reads with MiXCR. The table shows around 350,000 distinct CDR3 sequences, with 20% to 25% occurring only once. The data derive from a study of T cells in Graves' hyperthyroidism and ophthalmopathy. CDR3 size: 15 residues. V was clipped by 7 bases and J by 1 base; unmatched bases: 8. CDR1 and CDR2 from the germline V gene are LNHDA and SQIVND (reference sequence). Diagnosis relied on clinical symptoms, serum thyroxine and TRAb, thyroid ultrasound and orbital computed tomography. Under 12 ml fresh peripheral blood yielded the PBMCs. General study results and limits: Before onset, ophthalmopathy was predicted by the model a median around 6 months earlier.

This TCR came from a man aged 50 or older with Graves' hyperthyroidism. The V gene is TRBV19, the J gene TRBJ2-3; 7 bases fit TRBD1. Sequenced input: blood. CDR3 in amino acids: CASTLRDRRTDTQYF. The CDR3 DNA reads as TGTGCCAGTACCCTCCGGGACAGACGCACAGATACGCAGTATTTT.